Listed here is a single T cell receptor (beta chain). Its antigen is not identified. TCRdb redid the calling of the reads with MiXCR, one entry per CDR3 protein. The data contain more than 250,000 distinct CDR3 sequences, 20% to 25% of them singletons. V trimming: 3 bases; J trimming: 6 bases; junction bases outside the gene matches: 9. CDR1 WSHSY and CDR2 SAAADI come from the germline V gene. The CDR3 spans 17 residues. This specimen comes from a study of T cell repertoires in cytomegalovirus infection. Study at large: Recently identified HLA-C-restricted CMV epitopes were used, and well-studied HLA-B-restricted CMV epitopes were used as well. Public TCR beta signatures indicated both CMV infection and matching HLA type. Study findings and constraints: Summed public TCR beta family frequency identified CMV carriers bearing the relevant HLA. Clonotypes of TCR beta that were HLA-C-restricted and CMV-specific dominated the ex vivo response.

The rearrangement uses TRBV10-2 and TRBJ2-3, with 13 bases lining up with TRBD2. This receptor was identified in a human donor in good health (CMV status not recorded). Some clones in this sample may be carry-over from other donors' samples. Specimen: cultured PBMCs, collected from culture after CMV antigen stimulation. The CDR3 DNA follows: TGCGCCAGCAGTGAAAGACGCGGGACTAGCGGGACGGATACGCAGTATTTT. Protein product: CASSERRGTSGTDTQYF.